This T cell receptor (beta chain) was captured in a study of shared clonotypes between healthy human individuals. General study findings and limits: Shared across four donors were about 4.6% of the naive CD4 clonotypes.

A note on this clone: Its matching antigen is unknown.

The CDR3 is 11 amino acids. The germline CDR1 and CDR2 sequences are DFQATT and SNEGSKA (reference sequence). Partitioning of CD4+ cells yielded a CD45RA+ naive subset and a CD45RA-negative memory subset. Some clones are missing from TCRdb's copy, which holds only in-frame ones; the method was immunoSEQ multiplex PCR. The sample yields about 2.4 million clones, more than 90% seen once. The sample consisted of naive CD4+ T cells sorted from blood. Subset defined: CD45RA+ positively selected. The clonotype comes from a man in his late teens or twenties in good health. The V and J genes are TRBV20-1 and TRBJ2-5, with D uncertain. The closer fit of TRBJ2-7 to the DNA end suggests the J call may be wrong. CDR3 residues: CSARGNHEQYF. The CDR3 DNA reads as TGCAGTGCTAGAGGGAACCACGAGCAGTACTTC.